A selection of T cell receptor beta chains follows, all from one sample in a study of shared clonotypes between healthy human individuals. The table came from immunoSEQ multiplex PCR; TCRdb's copy has only in-frame clones and leaves some out. The table includes 2.3 million or so clones, approximately 93% detected once. Sequencing used naive CD4+ T cells from PBMCs. The origin of the receptors is a man aged 18 to 30 in good health. Some clones in this sample may be carry-over from other donors' samples. Both conserved end residues are part of each CDR3. D genes are given only for firm matches. Clone size is stated in some rows and not others, as once, few, many or a class when expanded.

d_call	clone_size	v_call	j_call	cdr3_nt	cdr3_aa
.	.	TRBV5-8	TRBJ1-2	TGTGCCAGCAGCTTGGACGGCAGGGCAGGCAGGTACACCTTC	CASSLDGRAGRYTF
TRBD1	.	TRBV9	TRBJ2-3	TGTGCCAGCAGCGTAGCCTCCGGGACAGGGGGCGCAGATACGCAGTATTTT	CASSVASGTGGADTQYF
.	.	TRBV5-4	TRBJ2-3	TGTGCCAGCAGCTTGGAAGTTACCCCTAATACGCAGTATTTT	CASSLEVTPNTQYF
.	.	TRBV19	TRBJ1-3	TGTGCCAGTAGTATTTACGGAAACACCATATATTTT	CASSIYGNTIYF
TRBD2	.	TRBV2	TRBJ2-7	TGTGCCAGCAGTCCACTAGCGGGCCCTACCTACGAGCAGTACTTC	CASSPLAGPTYEQYF
TRBD2	.	TRBV28	TRBJ2-1	TGTGCCAGCAGTTCCCTCGGGGGGAGCTCCTACAATGAGCAGTTCTTC	CASSSLGGSSYNEQFF
TRBD1	.	TRBV10-3	TRBJ2-1	TGTGCCATCAGTGTAAGGACAGGGGAGAACAATGAGCAGTTCTTC	CAISVRTGENNEQFF
.	.	TRBV6-1	TRBJ2-1	TGTGCCAGCAGTGAAGCAATAGCCCGGCCCCCGCGCTTCTTC	CASSEAIARPPRFF
.	once	TRBV7-4	TRBJ1-2	TGTGCCAGCAGCTTATTTGACCCCGCTCCCTATGGCTACACCTTC	CASSLFDPAPYGYTF
.	.	TRBV6-5	TRBJ2-7	TGTGCCAGCAGTTACCCGGGGACGTACGAGCAGTACTTC	CASSYPGTYEQYF